This paragraph reports one T cell receptor (beta chain). Its antigen is still unknown. The data belong to a study of post-analysis software for immune sequencing data. The study's findings and limits: Patients carried five TRBV segments more frequently than controls did, and TRBV5-6, TRBV5-1 and TRBV20-1 were among them.

TCR beta cDNA libraries had unique molecular identifiers. Each CDR3 protein is one row after TCRdb ran MiXCR on the PCR reads. The sample has some 890,000 distinct CDR3 sequences; 53% are singletons. Germline V gene data show CDR1 as SGHDN and CDR2 as FVKESK. V was trimmed by 6 bases and J by 0 bases, leaving 14 bases between them. The length of the CDR3 is 15 residues. The sequence was collected from a girl aged 5 to 17 with multiple sclerosis. The chain recombines TRBV14 with TRBJ1-1; possible D gene TRBD1, 5 bases. The source material was blood. The CDR3 loop reads CASRPPGTLNTEAFF. The CDR3 region has the DNA TGTGCCAGCAGGCCCCCGGGGACTCTGAACACTGAAGCTTTCTTT.